The 20 T cell receptor beta chains below were found in one sample sequenced in a study of vaccination effects on CD4 cells after COVID-19. After expansion with viral peptide pools in the ViraFEST assay, antigen-specific CD4+ T cells were sequenced. Between days 10 and 11 of culture, CD4+ T cells were separated out. Having tested negative for nucleocapsid antibodies, the vaccine recipients showed no prior SARS-CoV-2 infection. Clones were sequenced by immunoSEQ multiplex PCR, and TCRdb holds only the in-frame ones, with some missing. Among 65,000 to 90,000 clones listed, approximately 72% were seen once. No antigen is known for these receptors. The sample in question was CD4+ T cells from PBMCs cultured with HCoV-NL63 spike peptides, obtained before COVID-19 vaccination. Receptors originate from a human donor who received a COVID-19 vaccine.

V usage is TRBV9 and J usage is TRBJ2-3; D uncertain. This CDR3 region has 14 residues. Trimming took 0 bases from V and 0 from J, leaving 5 bases between them. Looked up from germline, CDR1 is SGDLS and CDR2 is YYNGEE. The CDR3 DNA sequence: TGTGCCAGCAGCGTAGTCGATAGCACAGATACGCAGTATTTT. Translating it yields CASSVVDSTDTQYF.

This chain links TRBV6-5 with TRBJ1-3; D is perhaps TRBD1 (5 bases). The CDR3 has 15 amino acids. V gave up 10 bases and J gave up 2 bases, with 18 bases separating them. The germline CDR1 and CDR2 sequences are MNHEY and SVGAGI. The chain's CDR3 is CATSGRARAGNTIYF. CDR3 bases: TGTGCCACCTCGGGGCGGGCAAGGGCTGGAAACACCATATATTTT.

The chain uses TRBV28 and TRBJ1-3; D might be TRBD1 (6 bases). Germline V gene sequence: CDR1 MDHEN, CDR2 SYDVKM. V was clipped by 4 bases and J by 0 bases, with 13 bases between them. This CDR3 spans 16 amino acids. CDR3 sequence: CASSSVRGYSGNTIYF. The CDR3 DNA reads as TGTGCCAGCAGTTCCGTCAGGGGATACTCTGGAAACACCATATATTTT. Variable domain in full (rest from reference TRBV28 and TRBJ1-3): DVKVTQSSRYLVKRTGEKVFLECVQDMDHENMFWYRQDPGLGLRLIYFSYDVKMKEKGDIPEGYSVSREKKERFSLILESASTNQTSMYLCASSSVRGYSGNTIYFGEGSWLTVV.

The V call is TRBV5-1, the J call TRBJ2-1; D might be TRBD1 (10 bases). Germline V gene lookup returns CDR1 SGHRS and CDR2 YFSETQ. The CDR3 loop spans 18 amino acids. The V gene lost 2 bases and the J gene lost 4 bases, with 22 bases spanning the gap. The CDR3 bases are TGCGCCAGCAGCTTAAGACAGGGGGCTAGCGGGGTGTACAATGAGCAGTTCTTC. Translated, it gives CASSLRQGASGVYNEQFF.

This clone was detected only a few times. The J gene is TRBJ1-5, the V gene TRBV6-6; 12 bases match TRBD1. Per the germline V gene, CDR1 is MNHNY and CDR2 is SVGAGI (reference sequence). Trimming took 6 bases from V and 6 from J; bases not matched to a gene: 3. This CDR3 is built from 14 residues. CDR3 loop: CASRGQGASQPQHF. For the CDR3, the DNA is TGTGCCAGCAGGGGACAGGGGGCAAGTCAGCCCCAGCATTTT.

The chain has TRBV19 and TRBJ1-1; tentatively, D is TRBD1 (6 bases). Germline lookup yields CDR1 LNHDA and CDR2 SQIVND (reference sequence). The V end was cut by 6 bases, the J end by 1 base, with 12 bases between. The CDR3 consists of 14 residues. The CDR3 bases are TGTGCCAGTAGGATCAGGGGCCCGAACACTGAAGCTTTCTTT. This encodes CASRIRGPNTEAFF.

V and J are TRBV5-1 and TRBJ1-2; D is perhaps TRBD1 (5 bases). The CDR3 consists of 13 residues. CDR1 and CDR2 from the germline V gene are SGHRS and YFSETQ. The V end was cut by 2 bases, the J end by 8 bases, with 13 bases between. For the CDR3, the DNA is TGCGCCAGCAGCTTCGTCCAGGGAGAAGGCTACACCTTC. Protein sequence: CASSFVQGEGYTF.

This clone has only one observation. This rearrangement joins TRBV7-9 to TRBJ1-4, with D unclear. The CDR3 consists of 12 residues. V lost 1 base and J lost 10, with 7 bases in between. Germline-derived CDR1 and CDR2 are SEHNR and FQNEAQ (reference sequence). DNA for the CDR3: TGTGCCAGCAGCTTAGAATCGGGAAAACTGTTTTTT. Translation: CASSLESGKLFF.

This clone was recorded once. The junction differs from germline at one of its ends, possibly a read error. J is TRBJ1-6 and V is TRBV14, with TRBD1 identical over 8 bases. The CDR3 extends over 12 amino acids. Germline lookup yields CDR1 SGHDN and CDR2 FVKESK. The CDR3 coding sequence is TGTGCCAGCAGCCAAGAACCGGGACAGGAGATCTTT. Protein: CASSQEPGQEIF.

This clone was detected a few times. The chain employs TRBV2 and TRBJ1-2; D is possibly TRBD1 (6 bases). Trimming took off 6 bases at V and 8 bases at J, with 22 bases between the two ends. The CDR3 spans 15 residues. CDR1 is SNHLY and CDR2 is FYNNEI in the germline V gene. The CDR3 region is CASRDSTGKFGGYTF. As DNA, the CDR3 is TGTGCCAGCAGAGACTCTACAGGGAAATTCGGGGGCTACACCTTC.

Here the CDR3 DNA reads TGTGCCAGCTCACCAGGGGAAGCTTATGAAGCTTTCTTT. Translated: CASSPGEAYEAFF. J is TRBJ1-1 and V is TRBV18, with no clear D. This CDR3 spans 13 amino acids. Germline loops: CDR1 KGHSH, CDR2 LQKENI. V gave up 2 bases and J gave up 7 bases, with 11 bases separating them.

The chain carries TRBV5-1 and TRBJ1-2; 7 bases match TRBD1. Germline CDR1 SGHRS, CDR2 YFSETQ. V was pared by 0 bases and J by 7 bases, with 3 bases of the junction left unmatched. The CDR3 sequence is 13 residues long. This CDR3 is CASSLEAGGGYTF. As DNA, the CDR3 is TGCGCCAGCAGCTTGGAGGCAGGGGGTGGCTACACCTTC.

The chain joins TRBV14 to TRBJ2-5; D is possibly TRBD1 or TRBD2 (5 bases each). The germline V and J ends were trimmed by 4 bases and 4 bases, with 16 bases remaining between them. Germline V gives CDR1 SGHDN, CDR2 FVKESK. This CDR3 has 15 amino acids. CDR3 in amino acids: CASSRGHGVGETQYF. The DNA for the CDR3 is TGTGCCAGCAGCCGGGGCCACGGGGTCGGAGAGACCCAGTACTTC.

This chain links TRBV27 with TRBJ1-1, with D hard to call. The ends were cut back, 2 bases at V and 5 bases at J, with 12 bases in the middle. In germline, CDR1 is MNHEY, CDR2 SMNVEV (reference sequence). The CDR3 totals 14 residues. This chain's CDR3 is CASSLPEGGTEAFF. CDR3 bases: TGTGCCAGCAGTTTACCGGAGGGCGGGACTGAAGCTTTCTTT.

The gene calls are TRBV5-6 and TRBJ1-5, with 9 nucleotides matching TRBD1. Germline V gives CDR1 SGHDT, CDR2 YYEEEE. The trim removed 0 bases at V and 4 bases at J, leaving 5 bases unmatched. The CDR3 contains 16 residues. CDR3 DNA: TGTGCCAGCAGCTTGGCGGGGACAGGGAGGAATCAGCCCCAGCATTTT. This translates into CASSLAGTGRNQPQHF.

This chain links TRBV7-2 with TRBJ2-1; either TRBD1 or TRBD2 may supply D (5 bases each). CDR1 is SGHTA, CDR2 FQGNSA, per germline. Trimming cost V 5 bases and J 4 bases, with 6 bases left between them. The CDR3 extends over 12 amino acids. This CDR3 is CASSGGYNEQFF. In nucleotides, the CDR3 is TGTGCCAGCAGCGGGGGTTACAATGAGCAGTTCTTC.

The genes are TRBV27 and TRBJ1-2, with D tentatively TRBD1 (6 bases). CDR3 length: 15 amino acids. V dropped 5 bases and J dropped 3 bases, with 16 bases sitting between them. Germline V gene lookup returns CDR1 MNHEY and CDR2 SMNVEV (reference sequence). The chain's CDR3 is CASSAHGGADYGYTF. In DNA, the CDR3 is TGTGCCAGCAGTGCCCACGGGGGCGCAGACTATGGCTACACCTTC.

The chain is built from TRBV7-2 and TRBJ2-2; D is ambiguous. The germline V gene has CDR1 SGHTA and CDR2 FQGNSA. This CDR3 has 13 residues. V lost 4 bases, J lost 3 bases, and 6 bases lay in between. The CDR3 coding sequence is TGTGCCAGCAGCTCCACCCACACCGGGGAGCTGTTTTTT. Its translation is CASSSTHTGELFF.

This chain joins TRBV2 and TRBJ2-5; D gene ambiguous. The V gene lost 3 bases and the J gene lost 0 bases, with 11 bases spanning the gap. The CDR3 contains 15 residues. Germline-derived CDR1 and CDR2 are SNHLY and FYNNEI. The CDR3: CASSDLTEYQETQYF. In nucleotides, the CDR3 is TGTGCCAGCAGTGATTTGACCGAGTACCAAGAGACCCAGTACTTC.

The chain couples TRBV6-5 to TRBJ1-3; 7 bases line up with TRBD1. CDR3 length: 16 amino acids. V dropped 0 bases and J dropped 3; count of bases not matched to a gene: 5. Per the germline V gene, CDR1 is MNHEY and CDR2 is SVGAGI. In DNA form, the CDR3 reads TGTGCCAGCAGTTACTCAGTGACAGGGTTTGGAAACACCATATATTTT. This encodes CASSYSVTGFGNTIYF.